A single sample gave rise to the 12 T cell receptor beta chains below, sequenced in a study of T cell responses to AZD1222 COVID-19 vaccine. Some clones are missing from TCRdb's copy, which holds only in-frame ones; the method was immunoSEQ multiplex PCR. The table includes 100,000 to 150,000 clones, roughly 84% detected once. Specimen: peripheral blood, collected on day 0 of AZD1222 vaccination. The receptors derive from an adult in good health.

The genes are TRBV5-6 and TRBJ1-6, with TRBD1 as a possible D gene (5 bases). Germline V gene sequence: CDR1 SGHDT, CDR2 YYEEEE. The CDR3 runs 13 residues. V was shortened by 1 base and J by 9 bases, with 8 bases between the two germline ends. Written as DNA, the CDR3 is TGTGCCAGCAGCTTGAGCGGGGGTTCACCCCTCCACTTT. Protein: CASSLSGGSPLHF.

With respect to this clone: Its ends do not fully match the called genes, so a read error is possible. The chain joins TRBV5-4 to TRBJ1-1; TRBD1 is a possible D gene (5 bases). The length of the CDR3 is 11 residues. Germline loops: CDR1 SGHNT, CDR2 YYREEE (reference sequence). The CDR3 here is CASSLVGRFEF. As DNA, the CDR3 is TGTGCCAGCAGCTTGGTGGGACGTTTTGAGTTT.

The chain combines TRBV3-1 (or the pseudogene TRBV3-2) with TRBJ1-6; D unclear. Germline lookup yields CDR1 LGHDT and CDR2 YNNKEL (reference sequence). Trimming took off 1 base at V and 8 bases at J, with 12 bases between the two ends. The CDR3 extends over 15 amino acids. In nucleotides, the CDR3 is TGTGCCAGCAGCCAAGGCCTTTCTCGGGATTCACCCCTCCACTTT. Protein sequence: CASSQGLSRDSPLHF.

The rearrangement uses TRBV7-3 and TRBJ2-1; no definite D call. From germline, CDR1 is SGHTA and CDR2 FQGTGA. This CDR3 comprises 16 residues. V shed 4 bases and J shed 2 bases, with 15 bases lying between them. In nucleotides, the CDR3 is TGTGCCAGCAGCTCACAAGCCGGTTGGACCTACAATGAGCAGTTCTTC. It codes for CASSSQAGWTYNEQFF.

This chain connects TRBV10-3 to TRBJ1-5, with D perhaps matching TRBD1 (5 bases). The CDR3 has 13 amino acids. V lost 7 bases and J 4 bases, leaving 11 bases between the germline ends. CDR1 and CDR2 from the germline V gene are ENHRY and SYGVKD. The CDR3 is CAINQGPNQPQHF. DNA for the CDR3: TGTGCCATCAACCAGGGCCCAAATCAGCCCCAGCATTTT.

The chain links TRBV10-3 to TRBJ2-1, with 9 bases that match TRBD2. The CDR3 is made up of 15 amino acids. The germline V gene has CDR1 ENHRY and CDR2 SYGVKD. After removal of 6 bases from V and 8 bases from J, the junction contained 11 bases not matched to a gene. The CDR3 sequence is CAIRGLAGRKDEQFF. The DNA of the CDR3 is TGTGCCATCAGAGGCCTAGCGGGACGAAAGGATGAGCAGTTCTTC.

The chain has TRBV6-2 or TRBV6-3 and TRBJ2-7, with a possible D match to TRBD2 (6 bases). CDR1 and CDR2 from the germline V gene are MNHEY and SVGEGT. The CDR3 runs to 12 residues. V dropped 6 bases and J dropped 6 bases, with 12 bases sitting between them. DNA of the CDR3: TGTGCCAGCAGCTGGGGAGGCGTCGAGCAGTACTTC. It encodes CASSWGGVEQYF.

This chain connects TRBV28 to TRBJ1-2; D might be TRBD1 (6 bases). Trimming cost V 2 bases and J 5 bases, with 15 bases left between them. The CDR3 consists of 15 residues. The V gene's germline CDR1 is MDHEN and CDR2 SYDVKM. CDR3 residues: CASSLGDNSLYGYTF. CDR3 bases: TGTGCCAGCAGTTTAGGGGACAATTCCCTTTATGGCTACACCTTC.

This chain joins TRBV6-5 and TRBJ1-1; D is ambiguous. Germline V gives CDR1 MNHEY, CDR2 SVGAGI. With 0 bases removed from V and 5 bases from J, the gap between germline ends came to 7 bases. CDR3 length: 13 residues. CDR3 sequence (DNA): TGTGCCAGCAGTTACTCTCGGGAGACTGAAGCTTTCTTT. Its protein is CASSYSRETEAFF.

The rearrangement links TRBV10-3 to TRBJ2-7; D call uncertain. The germline V gene encodes CDR1 ENHRY and CDR2 SYGVKD. Trimming cost V 5 bases and J 1 base, with 6 bases left between them. The CDR3 spans 12 residues. CDR3: CAISTDSYEQYF. DNA for the CDR3: TGTGCCATCAGTACCGATTCCTACGAGCAGTACTTC.

The rearrangement joins TRBV7-8 to TRBJ2-7; 10 nucleotides line up with TRBD2. This CDR3 is 15 amino acids long. Germline V CDR1 and CDR2: SGHVS, FQNEAQ. V shed 4 bases, J shed 3 bases, and the junction held 6 bases outside the gene matches. The CDR3 DNA is TGTGCCAGCAGCTCCAAACGACTAGCGGGCTACGAGCAGTACTTC. Encoded protein: CASSSKRLAGYEQYF.

V and J are TRBV9 and TRBJ1-4; 9 bases line up with TRBD1. The CDR3 contains 14 residues. V dropped 2 bases and J dropped 6; count of bases not matched to a gene: 2. CDR1 and CDR2 from the germline V gene are SGDLS and YYNGEE. As DNA, the CDR3 is TGTGCCAGCAGCGTGGGACAGGGTTATGAAAAACTGTTTTTT. It specifies CASSVGQGYEKLFF. The full variable domain, in which reference TRBV9 and TRBJ1-4 provide the parts outside the CDR3, is DSGVTQTPKHLITATGQRVTLRCSPRSGDLSVYWYQQSLDQGLQFLIQYYNGEERAKGNILERFSAQQFPDLHSELNLSSLELGDSALYFCASSVGQGYEKLFFGSGTQLSVL.